This T cell receptor (beta chain) is from a study of PD-L1 blockade in urothelial cancer. Germline values: CDR1 MDHEN, CDR2 SYDVKM. The CDR3 consists of 12 residues. V was cut by 9 bases and J by 3 bases, with 9 bases left in between. Clones were sequenced by immunoSEQ multiplex PCR, and TCRdb holds only the in-frame ones, with some missing. Among around 41,000 clones, 88% were seen once, and the ten largest hold 13% to 15%. The source is a woman in her sixties with urothelial cancer. Specimen: PBMCs, collected around atezolizumab (anti-PD-L1) treatment. The rearrangement links TRBV28 to TRBJ2-1, with D perhaps TRBD1 (5 bases). The CDR3 DNA sequence: TGTGCCAGTCAGGGTGGCTACAATGAGCAGTTCTTC. Its protein product is CASQGGYNEQFF.